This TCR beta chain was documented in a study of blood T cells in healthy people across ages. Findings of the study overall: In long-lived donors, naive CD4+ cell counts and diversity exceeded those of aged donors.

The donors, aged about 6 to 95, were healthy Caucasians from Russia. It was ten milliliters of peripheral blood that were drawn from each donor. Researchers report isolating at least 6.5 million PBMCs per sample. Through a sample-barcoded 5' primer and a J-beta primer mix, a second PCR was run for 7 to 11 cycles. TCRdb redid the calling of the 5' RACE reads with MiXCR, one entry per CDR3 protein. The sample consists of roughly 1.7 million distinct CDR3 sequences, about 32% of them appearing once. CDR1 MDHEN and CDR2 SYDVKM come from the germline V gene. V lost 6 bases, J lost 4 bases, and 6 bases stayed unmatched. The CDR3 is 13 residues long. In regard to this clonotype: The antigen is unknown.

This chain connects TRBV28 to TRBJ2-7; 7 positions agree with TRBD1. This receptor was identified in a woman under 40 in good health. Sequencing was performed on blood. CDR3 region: CASRRQGEYEQYF. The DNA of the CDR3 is TGTGCCAGCAGGAGACAGGGCGAGTACGAGCAGTACTTC.